This T cell receptor beta chain emerged from a study of cytomegalovirus exposure and HLA in healthy donors. Overall study results and limits: As immune exposure information, only CMV serostatus was available. Researchers counted 164 TCR beta chains as cytomegalovirus-associated. A later analysis appeared to link common viral pathogens to several of the most significant clusters.

With respect to this clone: The antigen remains unidentified.

PCR amplification relied on 60 Vbeta primers (plus 13 Jbeta primers). Produced via immunoSEQ multiplex PCR; TCRdb's table is partial and in-frame only. This repertoire shows about 73,000 clones, roughly 70% found once; its top ten account for around 12%. The source is a man aged 65-85 years in good health and CMV-seronegative. Sequencing was carried out using PBMCs.

As DNA, the CDR3 is TGTGCCAGCAGCCTCACAGGGGGCCGGGGTCAAGAGACCCAGTACTTC. Translated: CASSLTGGRGQETQYF. The chain joins TRBV7-6 to TRBJ2-5; 9 nucleotides line up with TRBD1. The CDR3 contains 16 residues. Per the germline V gene, CDR1 is SGHVS and CDR2 is FNYEAQ. V shed 5 bases, J shed 2 bases, and the junction held 9 bases outside the gene matches. The entire variable domain, with the rest obtained from reference TRBV7-6 and TRBJ2-5, is as follows: GAGVSQSPRYKVTKRGQDVALRCDPISGHVSLYWYRQALGQGPEFLTYFNYEAQQDKSGLPNDRFSAERPEGSISTLTIQRTEQRDSAMYRCASSLTGGRGQETQYFGPGTRLLVL.